This is a list of T cell receptor beta chains from one sample in a study of cytomegalovirus exposure and HLA in healthy donors. TCRdb keeps only in-frame clones here, not all; method: immunoSEQ multiplex PCR. The table includes roughly 160,000 clones, about four fifths detected once. What was sequenced was PBMCs. The receptor set was obtained from a man aged 30 to 45 in good health and CMV-seronegative. CDR3s include the opening cysteine and the closing phenylalanine or tryptophan. A D gene is named only where the DNA matches it firmly. Clone size appears in some rows only: once, few, many, or a class for an expanded clone.

>NA|TRBV30|NA|TRBJ1-5
CAWSVGGLSNQPQHF
TGTGCCTGGAGCGTCGGGGGGTTGAGCAATCAGCCCCAGCATTTT
>TRBD1|TRBV19|NA|TRBJ2-3
CASSTSSGTGSATQYF
TGTGCCAGTAGCACTTCCTCCGGGACAGGATCAGCTACGCAGTATTTT
>NA|TRBV10-3|NA|TRBJ2-5
CAIRVQSYQETQYF
TGTGCCATCAGGGTCCAGTCGTACCAAGAGACCCAGTACTTC
>NA|TRBV9|once|TRBJ1-2
CASSENRVGPYGYTF
TGTGCCAGCAGTGAGAATAGGGTGGGGCCCTATGGCTACACCTTC
>NA|TRBV9|few|TRBJ2-1
CASSVERGQYEQFF
TGTGCCAGCAGCGTAGAAAGGGGACAATACGAGCAGTTCTTC
>NA|TRBV15|NA|TRBJ1-2
CATSIGRQIYGYTF
TGTGCCACCAGCATTGGGCGACAGATCTATGGCTACACCTTC
>NA|TRBV27|few|TRBJ2-7
CASSFYNDRSSYEQYF
TGTGCCAGCAGTTTCTACAATGACAGGAGCTCCTACGAGCAGTACTTC
>TRBD1|TRBV28|NA|TRBJ2-2
CASSNLGTEAGELFF
TGTGCCAGCAGTAACCTGGGGACAGAAGCCGGGGAGCTGTTTTTT
>TRBD2|TRBV9|NA|TRBJ2-1
CASSGTSGGSYNEQFF
TGTGCCAGCAGCGGGACTAGCGGGGGGTCCTACAATGAGCAGTTCTTC
>TRBD1|TRBV28|once|TRBJ1-1
CASKDRDRGPNTEAFF
TGTGCCAGCAAAGACCGGGACAGGGGCCCGAACACTGAAGCTTTCTTT
>NA|TRBV30|NA|TRBJ2-4
CALGGPKNIQYF
TGTGCCCTCGGGGGACCCAAAAACATTCAGTACTTC
>TRBD2|TRBV7-8|NA|TRBJ2-5
CAINLVAGRNLQETQYF
TGTGCCATCAACCTCGTAGCGGGGCGCAATCTCCAAGAGACCCAGTACTTC
>NA|TRBV12-5|NA|TRBJ2-4
CASGLPRETKNIQYF
TGTGCTAGTGGTTTGCCTAGGGAGACCAAAAACATTCAGTACTTC
>TRBD2|TRBV27|NA|TRBJ2-1
CASSLPQAIAGALREQFF
TGTGCCAGCAGTTTACCCCAGGCGATAGCGGGGGCCCTAAGGGAGCAGTTCTTC
>NA|TRBV5-4|NA|TRBJ1-1
CASSLGLLRGSDTEAFF
TGTGCCAGCAGCTTGGGCCTTTTGCGGGGGTCGGACACTGAAGCTTTCTTT
>TRBD2|TRBV5-4|NA|TRBJ2-3
CASSLQQELAGGPNTQYF
TGTGCCAGCAGCTTGCAGCAGGAGCTAGCGGGAGGGCCGAATACGCAGTATTTT
>NA|TRBV4-3|NA|TRBJ1-2
CASWPWERDATYYGYTF
TGCGCCAGCTGGCCCTGGGAGCGGGACGCGACCTACTATGGCTACACCTTC
>NA|TRBV29-1|NA|TRBJ2-1
CSVLQGGNEQFF
TGCAGCGTACTACAGGGTGGTAATGAGCAGTTCTTC
>NA|TRBV14|NA|TRBJ2-7
CASSPGASYEQYF
TGTGCCAGCAGCCCTGGGGCCTCCTACGAGCAGTACTTC
>TRBD1|TRBV10-1|NA|TRBJ2-7
CASVLDREKYEQYF
TGCGCCAGCGTCCTAGACAGGGAAAAATACGAGCAGTACTTC
>NA|TRBV5-1|NA|TRBJ2-2
CASSLDGLGNTGELFF
TGCGCCAGCAGCTTGGATGGACTGGGAAACACCGGGGAGCTGTTTTTT
>NA|TRBV19|NA|TRBJ2-5
CASSINSLWETQYF
TGTGCCAGTAGTATAAACAGCCTCTGGGAGACCCAGTACTTC
>NA|TRBV6-1|NA|TRBJ2-1
CASSRPGEQFF
TGTGCCAGCAGTCGCCCGGGAGAGCAGTTCTTC
>NA|TRBV9|NA|TRBJ1-3
CASTGGSGYSGNTIYF
TGTGCCAGCACCGGAGGGAGCGGTTACTCTGGAAACACCATATATTTT
>TRBD2|TRBV10-2|NA|TRBJ2-5
CASRSASGGRETQYF
TGCGCCAGCAGGAGTGCCAGCGGGGGGCGGGAGACCCAGTACTTC
>NA|TRBV29-1|NA|TRBJ2-7
CSVEGGQGMYEQYF
TGCAGCGTTGAAGGCGGGCAGGGGATGTACGAGCAGTACTTC